Presented here are 14 T cell receptor beta chains from one specimen sequenced in a study of blood T cell repertoires in COVID-19. Sequencing used immunoSEQ multiplex PCR; TCRdb keeps in-frame clones, though not all of them. Of about 400,000 clones in the sample, 88% were seen once. The specimen was PBMCs or T cells enriched from blood (not recorded which). Receptor source: a woman aged 25 to 45 with acute COVID-19.

The genes are TRBV7-9 and TRBJ1-2; 9 nucleotides match TRBD1. The CDR3 consists of 12 residues. V lost 5 bases and J lost 8; bases outside the gene matches: 3. The germline V gene encodes CDR1 SEHNR and CDR2 FQNEAQ (reference sequence). The CDR3: CASSLGQGGYTF. The CDR3 bases are TGTGCCAGCAGCCTAGGACAGGGGGGCTACACCTTC.

This chain links TRBV24-1 with TRBJ2-3; tentatively, D is TRBD1 (5 bases). Deletions cut 2 bases from V and 6 bases from J, with 8 bases between. The CDR3 is 13 amino acids. Per the germline V gene, CDR1 is KGHDR and CDR2 is SFDVKD. The CDR3 DNA sequence: TGTGCCACCAGTGATTCCGGACATGATACGCAGTATTTT. Protein: CATSDSGHDTQYF.

The genes are TRBV11-1 and TRBJ1-1, with TRBD1 matching 8 bases. CDR3 length: 16 amino acids. Unmatched junction bases numbered 11, after V lost 1 base and J lost 7 bases. Germline-derived CDR1 and CDR2 are SGHAT and FQDESV (reference sequence). The CDR3 spells CASSLGTWTGPFEAFF. The CDR3 DNA sequence: TGTGCCAGCAGCTTAGGGACTTGGACAGGGCCCTTTGAAGCTTTCTTT.

The V gene is TRBV2, the J gene TRBJ1-1; no clear D. CDR3 length: 15 residues. Germline assignment: CDR1 SNHLY and CDR2 FYNNEI. Between the trimmed V and J ends, which lost 1 base and 2 bases, there was a span of 11 bases. The CDR3, as DNA: TGTGCCAGCAGTGAAGGGGCAGGCCCAAACACTGAAGCTTTCTTT. It codes for CASSEGAGPNTEAFF.

This chain links TRBV30 with TRBJ1-6; D is unclear. CDR1 and CDR2 (germline): GTSNPN, SVGIG (reference sequence). Trimming shortened V by 8 bases and J by 8 bases, and 13 bases separated the two germline ends. The CDR3 has 12 residues. The CDR3 is CAGGEGDSPLHF. In nucleotides, the CDR3 is TGTGCCGGCGGGGAGGGCGATTCACCCCTCCACTTT.

The gene calls are TRBV10-3 and TRBJ2-1; TRBD1 agrees at 8 bases. The CDR3 sequence is 14 residues long. V lost 7 bases, J lost 6 bases, and 8 bases stayed unmatched. Germline V gene data show CDR1 as ENHRY and CDR2 as SYGVKD. CDR3 sequence reads: CAINMDREINEQFF. In DNA, the CDR3 is TGTGCCATCAATATGGACAGGGAAATCAATGAGCAGTTCTTC.

The rearrangement uses TRBV6-6 and TRBJ2-1; TRBD2 aligns across 7 bases. The germline V gene encodes CDR1 MNHNY and CDR2 SVGAGI (reference sequence). Trimming removed 7 bases from V and 9 bases from J; junction bases left unmatched: 6. The CDR3 runs 12 residues. The chain's CDR3 is CASISGGSEQFF. The CDR3 DNA reads TGTGCCAGCATATCCGGGGGGAGTGAGCAGTTCTTC.

This clone was observed once. The gene calls are TRBV12-3 or TRBV12-4 and TRBJ2-3; D may be TRBD1 (5 bases). This CDR3 region has 13 residues. Deletions cut 5 bases from V and 4 bases from J, with 10 bases between. The CDR3 spells CASSVRVADTQYF. The CDR3 DNA sequence: TGTGCCAGCAGTGTCAGGGTCGCAGATACGCAGTATTTT.

CDR3 bases: TGCGCCAGCAGCCAAGGTGCGGGACAGGGGAGGTTTGTTTTCTTT. Its protein is CASSQGAGQGRFVFF. The chain links TRBV4-1 to TRBJ1-1; 10 bases are a match to TRBD1. CDR1 and CDR2 (germline): MGHRA, YSYEKL. There are 15 residues in the CDR3. V gave up 1 base and J gave up 13 bases; unmatched junction bases: 12.

The rearrangement links TRBV21-1 to TRBJ1-1. TRBV21-1 is a pseudogene segment. This CDR3 region has 15 residues. CDR3 nucleotide sequence: TGTGCCAGCAGCATTCGTGCCGTGAGATACACTGAAGCTTTCTTT. Translation: CASSIRAVRYTEAFF.

The V call is TRBV6-5, the J call TRBJ2-7; TRBD1 matches at 9 bases. Germline values: CDR1 MNHEY, CDR2 SVGAGI. The CDR3 has 14 residues. V lost 6 bases, J lost 6 bases, and 9 bases stayed unmatched. The CDR3 loop is CASRVTGGGGEQYF. The CDR3 DNA sequence: TGTGCCAGCAGGGTGACAGGGGGTGGGGGCGAGCAGTACTTC.

V and J are TRBV18 and TRBJ2-7; D might be TRBD1 (5 bases). This CDR3 comprises 14 residues. In germline, CDR1 is KGHSH, CDR2 LQKENI. Trimming pared 3 bases from V and 3 bases from J, leaving 12 bases between. CDR3 in DNA: TGTGCCAGCTCACCCCAGGGATCTAACTACGAGCAGTACTTC. This sequence encodes CASSPQGSNYEQYF. Supplemented by reference TRBV18 and TRBJ2-7, the full variable domain reads NAGVMQNPRHLVRRRGQEARLRCSPMKGHSHVYWYRQLPEEGLKFMVYLQKENIIDESGMPKERFSAEFPKEGPSILRIQQVVRGDSAAYFCASSPQGSNYEQYFGPGTRLTVT.

This clone was observed a handful of times. V usage is TRBV2 and J usage is TRBJ1-5, with 7 bases aligning to TRBD1. The J segment lost 5 bases and the V segment lost 8 bases, leaving 12 bases of the junction unmatched. The CDR3 runs to 15 residues. The germline V gene encodes CDR1 SNHLY and CDR2 FYNNEI. The CDR3 is CASRTGRGLDQPQHF. The CDR3 region has the DNA TGTGCCAGCCGTACTGGCAGGGGGTTAGATCAGCCCCAGCATTTT. The full variable domain, completed using reference TRBV2 and TRBJ1-5, is EPEVTQTPSHQVTQMGQEVILRCVPISNHLYFYWYRQILGQKVEFLVSFYNNEISEKSEIFDDQFSVERPDGSNFTLKIRSTKLEDSAMYFCASRTGRGLDQPQHFGDGTRLSIL.

This rearrangement joins TRBV7-2 to TRBJ2-7; TRBD1 agrees at 8 bases. The CDR3 runs 13 residues. Germline V gene sequence: CDR1 SGHTA, CDR2 FQGNSA. J gave up 4 bases and V 5 bases, and 4 bases lay outside the gene matches. Here the CDR3 reads CASSANRGYEQYF. The CDR3 region has the DNA TGTGCCAGCAGCGCCAACAGGGGGTACGAGCAGTACTTC.